Below, 17 T cell receptor beta chains from the same sample are listed, as sequenced in a study of T cells after posttransplantation cyclophosphamide. Here immunoSEQ multiplex PCR was the method, and the copy in TCRdb shows in-frame clones only, minus some. Altogether roughly 42,000 clones are present, roughly 91% being singletons, with the ten largest covering less than 2.5%. Cyclophosphamide on days +3 and +4 followed busulfan-fludarabine conditioning and a marrow graft. The sample consisted of PBMCs, taken roughly 59 days after allogeneic stem cell transplant with posttransplant cyclophosphamide. The receptors were sampled from a male patient aged 60 to 75 who received an allogeneic stem cell transplant from a related donor and was CMV-positive. The T cells may come from the graft donor.

The rearrangement joins TRBV27 to TRBJ1-5; a possible D gene is TRBD1 (5 bases). Trimming cost V 0 bases and J 5 bases, with 11 bases left between them. The CDR3 is 15 amino acids. CDR1 and CDR2 (germline): MNHEY, SMNVEV (reference sequence). This chain's CDR3 is CASSLSTRVHQPQHF. The CDR3 DNA reads TGTGCCAGCAGTTTATCGACCAGGGTGCATCAGCCCCAGCATTTT.

J is TRBJ2-2 and V is TRBV4-2; 12 bases agree with TRBD2. Germline CDR1 is LGHNA and CDR2 is YNFKEQ. With 2 bases clipped from V and 4 bases from J, the junction kept 8 bases outside the gene matches. The CDR3 spans 18 residues. This chain's CDR3 is CASSQRLAGATGTGELFF. In nucleotides, the CDR3 is TGTGCCAGCAGCCAAAGACTAGCGGGGGCCACGGGCACCGGGGAGCTGTTTTTT.

The V call is TRBV5-5, the J call TRBJ1-4, with D uncertain. This CDR3 contains 17 residues. Germline CDR1 reads SGHKS; CDR2 reads YYEKEE (reference sequence). V dropped 1 base and J dropped 7 bases, with 20 bases sitting between them. The DNA for the CDR3 is TGTGCCAGCAGCTTGACGGGTGACGTCCCGGTTTTTGAAAAACTGTTTTTT. It specifies CASSLTGDVPVFEKLFF.

This clone occurred once. The V call is TRBV4-1, the J call TRBJ2-5, with D possibly being TRBD2 (5 bases). Trimming stripped 0 bases from V and 4 bases from J, with 18 bases between. The CDR3 runs to 17 residues. Germline V gene lookup returns CDR1 MGHRA and CDR2 YSYEKL. The CDR3 spells CASSQEVAPAEGETQYF. In nucleotides, the CDR3 is TGCGCCAGCAGCCAAGAGGTTGCGCCCGCAGAGGGAGAGACCCAGTACTTC.

V and J are TRBV7-6 and TRBJ2-7; D is uncertain. Looked up from germline, CDR1 is SGHVS and CDR2 is FNYEAQ. There are 12 residues in the CDR3. V lost 5 bases, J lost 0 bases, and 5 bases lay in between. In nucleotides, the CDR3 is TGTGCCAGCAGCCTTAGCTCCTACGAGCAGTACTTC. It specifies CASSLSSYEQYF.

This rearrangement joins TRBV6-1 to TRBJ1-6, with 7 bases lining up with TRBD1. Per germline, CDR1 MNHNS and CDR2 SASEGT. Unmatched junction bases numbered 9, after V lost 6 bases and J lost 10 bases. CDR3 length: 14 amino acids. The CDR3 loop is CASRTGTDGSPLHF. The DNA for the CDR3 is TGTGCCAGCAGGACAGGGACCGACGGCTCACCCCTCCACTTT.

This clone was observed a few times. The genes are TRBV15 and TRBJ2-3; TRBD1 matches at 7 bases. This CDR3 has 15 amino acids. Unmatched junction bases numbered 9, after V lost 3 bases and J lost 6 bases. The germline gives CDR1 LNHNV, CDR2 YYDKDF (reference sequence). Written as DNA, the CDR3 is TGTGCCACCAGCAGGACTACAGGGGTTGTCGATACGCAGTATTTT. Protein product: CATSRTTGVVDTQYF.

The J gene is TRBJ1-5, the V gene TRBV5-8; 8 nucleotides match TRBD1. This CDR3 spans 15 amino acids. Germline V CDR1 and CDR2: SGHTS, YDEGEE. The V segment lost 4 bases and the J segment 5 bases; nucleotides outside the gene matches: 8. CDR3 sequence: CASSRQDRDHQPQHF. DNA of the CDR3: TGTGCCAGCAGCCGCCAGGACAGGGATCATCAGCCCCAGCATTTT.

The chain joins TRBV2 to TRBJ1-2; 9 positions match TRBD1. J lost 6 bases, V lost 3 bases, and 11 bases had no gene match. From germline, CDR1 is SNHLY and CDR2 FYNNEI. This CDR3 contains 16 residues. The CDR3: CASSDPSGTGNDGYTF. The CDR3 bases are TGTGCCAGCAGTGACCCCAGCGGGACAGGGAATGATGGCTACACCTTC.

The chain uses TRBV19 and TRBJ1-1, with 7 bases fitting TRBD1. V was clipped by 1 base and J by 4 bases; unmatched bases: 0. The CDR3 runs to 13 residues. Germline lookup yields CDR1 LNHDA and CDR2 SQIVND (reference sequence). As DNA, the CDR3 is TGTGCCAGTAGTATAGGGGACAGCACTGAAGCTTTCTTT. It encodes CASSIGDSTEAFF.

The chain links TRBV5-6 to TRBJ2-5, with D possibly being TRBD1 (6 bases). The V gene's germline CDR1 is SGHDT and CDR2 YYEEEE. The CDR3 loop spans 15 amino acids. V shed 3 bases and J shed 7 bases, with 19 bases lying between them. The CDR3 is CASSYREISGRTQYF. For the CDR3, the DNA is TGTGCCAGCAGCTACAGGGAGATCAGCGGAAGGACCCAGTACTTC.

The rearrangement links TRBV6-1 to TRBJ1-2, with 10 nucleotides matching TRBD1. CDR3 length: 13 residues. V lost 4 bases, J lost 8 bases, and 4 bases stayed unmatched. Germline V gives CDR1 MNHNS, CDR2 SASEGT. CDR3 region: CASSGQGARGYTF. The CDR3 region has the DNA TGTGCCAGCAGTGGACAGGGGGCGAGAGGCTACACCTTC.

The chain has TRBV28 and TRBJ1-1, with D perhaps TRBD1 (6 bases). V was cut by 5 bases and J by 10 bases, with 17 bases left in between. The CDR3 length is 13 residues. Germline CDR1 reads MDHEN; CDR2 reads SYDVKM. The CDR3 nucleotides are TGTGCCAGCAGTCCCTGGACAGATCCCTCAGCTTTCTTT. It specifies CASSPWTDPSAFF.

CDR3 coding DNA: TGTGCCAGCACCAGGGCGGCGTCCGGATCCTACGAGCAGTACTTC. Amino acid sequence: CASTRAASGSYEQYF. The V and J genes are TRBV27 and TRBJ2-7, with D maybe TRBD1 (5 bases). The CDR3 contains 15 residues. CDR1 is MNHEY and CDR2 is SMNVEV in the germline V gene (reference sequence). Deletions cut 7 bases from V and 1 base from J, with 17 bases between.

This chain links TRBV6-1 with TRBJ2-1; D is possibly TRBD2 (7 bases). V dropped 8 bases and J dropped 2 bases, with 13 bases sitting between them. The CDR3 is made up of 14 amino acids. CDR1 MNHNS and CDR2 SASEGT come from the germline V gene. The CDR3 loop reads CASGLGGPYNEQFF. DNA of the CDR3: TGTGCCAGCGGCCTCGGGGGGCCCTACAATGAGCAGTTCTTC.

Concerning this clone: A junction boundary mismatches the germline segment, possibly from a read error. The rearrangement uses TRBV14 and TRBJ2-7; 9 bases are a match to TRBD1. The CDR3 consists of 15 residues. Germline loops: CDR1 SGHDN, CDR2 FVKESK. The CDR3, as DNA: TGTGCCAGCAACCAAGCCGGGACAGGGACCTACGAGCAGTACTTC. As protein: CASNQAGTGTYEQYF.

The sample holds one count of this clone. The chain couples TRBV6-1 to TRBJ1-2; D may be TRBD1 (5 bases). The CDR3 loop spans 16 amino acids. Germline CDR1 is MNHNS and CDR2 is SASEGT. The ends were cut back, 0 bases at V and 5 bases at J, with 16 bases in the middle. DNA of the CDR3: TGTGCCAGCAGTGAAGCCGCGGGACGGTCAGCTTATGGCTACACCTTC. Its translation is CASSEAAGRSAYGYTF.